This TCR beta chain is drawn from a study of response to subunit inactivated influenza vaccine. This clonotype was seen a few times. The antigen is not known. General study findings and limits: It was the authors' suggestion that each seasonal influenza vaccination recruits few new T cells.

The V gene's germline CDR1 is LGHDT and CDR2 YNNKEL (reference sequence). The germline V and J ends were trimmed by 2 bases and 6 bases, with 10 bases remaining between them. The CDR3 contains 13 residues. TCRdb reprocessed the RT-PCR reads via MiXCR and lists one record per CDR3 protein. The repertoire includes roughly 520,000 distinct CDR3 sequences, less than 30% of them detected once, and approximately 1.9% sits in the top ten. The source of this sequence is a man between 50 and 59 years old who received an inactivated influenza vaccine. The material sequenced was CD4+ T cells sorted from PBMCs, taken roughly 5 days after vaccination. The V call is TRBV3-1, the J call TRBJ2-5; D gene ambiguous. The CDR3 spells CASSQTPEKTQYF. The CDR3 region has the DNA TGTGCCAGCAGCCAAACCCCCGAGAAGACCCAGTACTTC.